Listed here are 8 T cell receptor beta chains from one sample, sequenced in a study of radiation and T cells in renal cell carcinoma. Time point in this sample: baseline pretreatment blood. Sample treatment: 15 Gy SBRT to primary tumor, nephrectomy 4 weeks later. Assay used: immunoSEQ multiplex PCR; TCRdb lists only in-frame clones, some missing. The repertoire holds roughly 150,000 clones, with about 87% as singletons. Sequences were derived from blood, sampled from a patient whose treatment included radiotherapy and nephrectomy. These receptors came from a woman aged 70-85 years with renal cell carcinoma.

This clone has only one observation. The chain employs TRBV6-5 and TRBJ1-5; unclear D gene. Trimming pared 5 bases from V and 6 bases from J, leaving 11 bases between. The CDR3 is 13 residues long. The germline V gene has CDR1 MNHEY and CDR2 SVGAGI. CDR3 protein: CASSQRGSQPQHF. The CDR3 region has the DNA TGTGCCAGCAGTCAACGGGGAAGTCAGCCCCAGCATTTT.

The chain combines TRBV6-5 with TRBJ2-7; weak D call: TRBD2 (6 bases). Germline loops: CDR1 MNHEY, CDR2 SVGAGI. Trimming cost V 6 bases and J 10 bases, with 10 bases left between them. The length of the CDR3 is 10 residues. The CDR3 protein is CASRGDSQYF. The CDR3 coding sequence is TGTGCCAGCAGAGGGGACTCCCAGTACTTC.

This clone was observed once. The genes are TRBV6-1 and TRBJ1-1; D is unclear. The CDR3 length is 13 residues. Germline V gene lookup returns CDR1 MNHNS and CDR2 SASEGT. Trimming took 7 bases from V and 5 from J, leaving 14 bases between them. In nucleotides, the CDR3 is TGTGCCAGCACCTATGCCCGTTGGACTGAAGCTTTCTTT. This encodes CASTYARWTEAFF.

This clone was observed a handful of times. V gene TRBV5-1 combines with J gene TRBJ1-1; D gene uncertain. Germline V gene lookup returns CDR1 SGHRS and CDR2 YFSETQ. Trimming shortened V by 4 bases and J by 0 bases, and 7 bases separated the two germline ends. The CDR3 has 13 residues. The CDR3 is CASSLDVNTEAFF. The CDR3 coding sequence is TGCGCCAGCAGCCTGGACGTGAACACTGAAGCTTTCTTT.

The chain carries TRBV18 and TRBJ1-3, with 10 bases lining up with TRBD1. Losses at the gene ends were 3 bases for V and 0 bases for J; bases not matched to a gene: 2. CDR1 and CDR2 (germline): KGHSH, LQKENI. This CDR3 contains 16 residues. The CDR3 nucleotides are TGTGCCAGCTCACCCAGGGACAGGGGCTCTGGAAACACCATATATTTT. The encoded protein is CASSPRDRGSGNTIYF.

The CDR3 nucleotides read TGCAGCGTTGCTGACCCCAGCTCCTACAATGAGCAGTTCTTC. Protein: CSVADPSSYNEQFF. This sequence joins TRBV29-1 and TRBJ2-1; D is ambiguous. The germline V and J ends were trimmed by 4 bases and 0 bases, with 10 bases remaining between them. The CDR3 has 14 residues. Looked up from germline, CDR1 is SQVTM and CDR2 is ANQGSEA.

The chain joins TRBV2 to TRBJ2-1; no firm D call. V lost 7 bases, J lost 0 bases, and 4 bases lay in between. The CDR3 runs to 12 residues. Germline CDR1 reads SNHLY; CDR2 reads FYNNEI. For the CDR3, the DNA is TGTGCCAGCACGGCCTCCTACAATGAGCAGTTCTTC. Its protein is CASTASYNEQFF.

This clone was found once. The rearrangement links TRBV28 to TRBJ1-5, with D perhaps matching TRBD1 (5 bases). The V end was cut by 6 bases, the J end by 4 bases, with 10 bases between. Germline V lookup: CDR1 MDHEN, CDR2 SYDVKM. The CDR3 is 13 amino acids. In nucleotides, the CDR3 is TGTGCCAGCAGCCGGGACGGTAATCAGCCCCAGCATTTT. Its protein is CASSRDGNQPQHF.